What follows is one T cell receptor (beta chain) and its context. CDR3 and TCR beta VDJ profiling relied on genomic DNA as the template. TCRdb re-called the reads through MiXCR, storing one row per CDR3 protein. The repertoire holds 100,000 to 130,000 distinct CDR3 sequences, approximately 49% seen once, with approximately 32% in the top ten. The sample originates from a study of CD8+CD57+ T cells in acquired aplastic anemia. The CDR3 runs to 11 residues. The V gene's germline CDR1 is GTSNPN and CDR2 SVGIG (reference sequence). With 3 bases removed from V and 3 bases from J, the gap between germline ends came to 5 bases.

This TCR came from a human donor in good health, serving as a control. The rearrangement uses TRBV30 and TRBJ1-1, with D unclear. The sample was sorted CD4+, CD8+, or CD8+CD57+ T cells (not recorded which) from PBMCs. In DNA form, the CDR3 reads TGTGCCTGGAGCCGGGACACTGAAGCTTTCTTT. Encoded protein: CAWSRDTEAFF.